Listed below are T cell receptor beta chains from one sample, sequenced in a study of T cells after posttransplantation cyclophosphamide. Clones were read by immunoSEQ multiplex PCR, and TCRdb kept only the in-frame ones, dropping some. The sample has roughly 21,000 clones, approximately 98% seen once. Input material: naive CD8+ T cells sorted from PBMCs. The receptors stem from a middle-aged man in good health, CMV-negative, and a related stem cell transplant donor. The CDR3 runs from the conserved cysteine through the conserved F or W. D genes are given only for firm matches. Part of the rows lack a size; the others show once, few, many or a class for expanded clones.

>17|NA|TRBJ1-2|TRBV7-2|NA
TGTGCCAGCAGCTTCGGCGTTCGGGGGGTACCTGACTATGGCTACACCTTC
CASSFGVRGVPDYGYTF
>14|NA|TRBJ2-7|TRBV27|TRBD2
TGTGCCAGCAGTGGCGGGAGTTCGTCCTACGAGCAGTACTTC
CASSGGSSSYEQYF
>13|NA|TRBJ2-7|TRBV28|NA
TGTGCCAGCAGTTACCCGGGATCCTACGAGCAGTACTTC
CASSYPGSYEQYF
>14|once|TRBJ2-1|TRBV27|NA
TGTGCCAGCAGTTTATCGAGTGGGGCAACTGAGCAGTTCTTC
CASSLSSGATEQFF
>15|NA|TRBJ2-3|TRBV11-2|NA
TGTGCCAGCAGCTTTGGGCGAGACAACACAGATACGCAGTATTTT
CASSFGRDNTDTQYF
>15|NA|TRBJ1-5|TRBV5-1|NA
TGCGCCAGCAGCTTGGGGACAGCTGCTAATCAGCCCCAGCATTTT
CASSLGTAANQPQHF
>13|NA|TRBJ1-5|TRBV5-1|NA
TGCGCCAGCAGCTTGGGGCCGTTCCAGCCCCAGCATTTT
CASSLGPFQPQHF
>13|NA|TRBJ2-1|TRBV28|NA
TGTGCCAGCACTATAGGAACTAACAATGAGCAGTTCTTC
CASTIGTNNEQFF
>15|NA|TRBJ2-7|TRBV27|NA
TGTGCCAGCAGTTTAGGGCAGCCAATCTCCTACGAGCAGTACTTC
CASSLGQPISYEQYF
>14|NA|TRBJ1-4|TRBV28|NA
TGTGCCAGCAGGGCCGATCAGGGGAATGAAAAACTGTTTTTT
CASRADQGNEKLFF
>14|NA|TRBJ1-2|TRBV5-5|NA
TGTGCCAGCAGTCCTACGGTTACGAACTATGGCTACACCTTC
CASSPTVTNYGYTF
>13|NA|TRBJ2-7|TRBV7-3|NA
TGTGCCAGCAGCCCCCCCGGGACCTACGAGCAGTACTTC
CASSPPGTYEQYF
>16|once|TRBJ2-7|TRBV5-6|NA
TGTGCCAGCAGTACTATATCCCTAGCTAAGACCTACGAGCAGTACTTC
CASSTISLAKTYEQYF
>13|NA|TRBJ2-1|TRBV29-1|NA
TGCAGCCACGAGGGCCTGGGTTACAATGAGCAGTTCTTC
CSHEGLGYNEQFF
>16|NA|TRBJ2-1|TRBV4-3|TRBD1
TGCGCCAGCAGCCAAGGTACAGGGGGCGCGGGGTATGAGCAGTTCTTC
CASSQGTGGAGYEQFF
>16|NA|TRBJ2-1|TRBV11-2|NA
TGTGCCAGCAGCCCAGTGACCCTGACAGCCGACAATGAGCAGTTCTTC
CASSPVTLTADNEQFF
>14|NA|TRBJ1-4|TRBV28|NA
TGTGCCAGCAGTCCAGGGGAACCTAATGAAAAACTGTTTTTT
CASSPGEPNEKLFF
>13|NA|TRBJ1-1|TRBV6-6|NA
TGTGCCAGCAGTTACTCAGCGAACACTGAAGCTTTCTTT
CASSYSANTEAFF
>15|NA|TRBJ2-7|TRBV5-1|NA
TGCGCCAGCAGCTTGGGGGACTCCCGCTCCTACGAGCAGTACTTC
CASSLGDSRSYEQYF
>15|NA|TRBJ1-5|TRBV7-9|NA
TGTGCCAGCAGCTTGGGACTCGGGGAAGGACAGCCCCAGCATTTT
CASSLGLGEGQPQHF
>14|NA|TRBJ1-1|TRBV28|TRBD1
TGTGCCAGCAGTTTACAGGGGGCGGCCACTGAAGCTTTCTTT
CASSLQGAATEAFF
>13|NA|TRBJ2-7|TRBV9|TRBD1
TGTGCCAGCAGCGCGGGACAGACCTACGAGCAGTACTTC
CASSAGQTYEQYF
>13|NA|TRBJ2-2|TRBV27|NA
TGTGCCAGCAGTTTTAGCGTCAAAGGGGAGCTGTTTTTT
CASSFSVKGELFF
>14|NA|TRBJ2-3|TRBV10-2|TRBD2
TGCGCCAGCAGTTTGGTCAGCGGGAGAGATACGCAGTATTTT
CASSLVSGRDTQYF
>17|NA|TRBJ2-5|TRBV5-5|TRBD2
TGTGCCAGCAGCTTGAAGCTCGGACTAGCGGTGGGGGAGACCCAGTACTTC
CASSLKLGLAVGETQYF
>14|NA|TRBJ1-2|TRBV19|NA
TGTGCCAGTAGTATCTGGACAGAGAGATATGGCTACACCTTC
CASSIWTERYGYTF
>15|NA|TRBJ1-1|TRBV11-2|TRBD1
TGTGCCAGCAGCTTATTCGACAGGGGGCTGACTGAAGCTTTCTTT
CASSLFDRGLTEAFF
>13|NA|TRBJ1-1|TRBV5-1|TRBD1
TGCGCCAGCAGCTTGTACAGGGGAACTGAAGCTTTCTTT
CASSLYRGTEAFF
>15|NA|TRBJ1-5|TRBV5-5|NA
TGTGCCAGCAGCGAGGTGGAGCTTAGCAATCAGCCCCAGCATTTT
CASSEVELSNQPQHF
>16|NA|TRBJ2-3|TRBV6-1|TRBD2
TGTGCCAGCAGTGATTTAGGACTAGCGGGAGTAGATACGCAGTATTTT
CASSDLGLAGVDTQYF
>17|NA|TRBJ2-3|TRBV10-1|TRBD2
TGCGCCAGCAGTGAGTGGAGGACTAGCGGGAGCCCAGATACGCAGTATTTT
CASSEWRTSGSPDTQYF
>15|once|TRBJ2-1|TRBV25-1|TRBD2
TGTGCCAGCAGTGAGACTAGCGGTTACTACAATGAGCAGTTCTTC
CASSETSGYYNEQFF
>13|NA|TRBJ2-7|TRBV27|TRBD1
TGTGCCAGCAGTTCAGGACAGGGGTACGAGCAGTACTTC
CASSSGQGYEQYF
>13|NA|TRBJ1-2|TRBV6-5|NA
TGTGCCAGCAGGAGCGGTGGGCCATATGGCTACACCTTC
CASRSGGPYGYTF
>12|NA|TRBJ2-1|TRBV29-1|NA
TGCAGCGTTGAAATAGGGGGCAATGAGCAGTTCTTC
CSVEIGGNEQFF
>14|NA|TRBJ2-7|TRBV28|TRBD2
TGTGCCAGCAGTTTAACCGGGACTAGCGACGAGCAGTACTTC
CASSLTGTSDEQYF